The 28 T cell receptor beta chains presented below share a single source sample, sequenced in a study of identical twins. Each CDR3 protein is one row after TCRdb ran MiXCR on the 5' RACE reads. This sample has roughly 1.6 million distinct CDR3 sequences, with around 33% found just once. Sequencing used cord blood. These receptors all stem from a newborn girl in good health.

The chain uses TRBV10-3 and TRBJ2-2; D is unresolved. The germline V gene has CDR1 ENHRY and CDR2 SYGVKD. CDR3 length: 13 amino acids. V lost 4 bases and J 4 bases, leaving 7 bases between the germline ends. Written as DNA, the CDR3 is TGTGCCATCAGTGCCGCAGGCACCGGGGAGCTGTTTTTT. Its protein is CAISAAGTGELFF.

This clonotype was detected only a few times. This chain's CDR3 is CASSSPNRGRNTEAFF. CDR3 nucleotide sequence: TGTGCCAGCAGTTCCCCGAACAGGGGGCGAAACACTGAAGCTTTCTTT. V is TRBV12-3 or TRBV12-4 and J is TRBJ1-1, with 9 bases matching TRBD1. The V segment lost 4 bases and the J segment 2 bases; nucleotides outside the gene matches: 8. The CDR3 is 16 residues long.

This clonotype has just a few counts. This chain uses TRBV9 with TRBJ1-4; D call uncertain. V was trimmed by 3 bases and J by 8 bases, leaving 11 bases between them. There are 13 residues in the CDR3. Germline V lookup: CDR1 SGDLS, CDR2 YYNGEE. The CDR3 nucleotides read TGTGCCAGCAGCGGACACGTGGCGGAAAAACTGTTTTTT. Its protein is CASSGHVAEKLFF.

V usage is TRBV20-1 and J usage is TRBJ2-1, with D unclear. This CDR3 has 14 residues. Germline CDR1 and CDR2: DFQATT and SNEGSKA (reference sequence). The V end was cut by 2 bases, the J end by 1 base, with 9 bases between. This CDR3 reads CSARRVNSYNEQFF. The CDR3 coding sequence is TGCAGTGCTAGACGAGTAAATTCCTACAATGAGCAGTTCTTC.

The V and J genes are TRBV12-3 or TRBV12-4 and TRBJ2-7, with 9 positions matching TRBD2. The CDR3 runs to 14 residues. V shed 3 bases and J 5 bases; nucleotides not matched to a gene: 5. DNA of the CDR3: TGTGCCAGCAGTTTCGGTAGCGGGAGCAACGAGCAGTACTTC. Translating gives CASSFGSGSNEQYF.

This clonotype was picked up a small number of times. The CDR3 sequence is CASSFSRTGLPKETQYF. As DNA, the CDR3 is TGTGCCAGCAGCTTTTCGAGGACAGGTCTCCCTAAAGAGACCCAGTACTTC. The rearrangement uses TRBV7-8 and TRBJ2-5; TRBD1 matches 7 bases. This CDR3 region has 17 residues. CDR1 and CDR2 from the germline V gene are SGHVS and FQNEAQ. V lost 3 bases to trimming and J lost 3 bases; unmatched junction nucleotides: 13.

V usage is TRBV3-1 and J usage is TRBJ2-3; either TRBD1 or TRBD2 may fit D (5 bases each). The V gene's germline CDR1 is LGHDT and CDR2 YNNKEL (reference sequence). The CDR3 has 15 amino acids. V shed 4 bases and J shed 2 bases, with 13 bases lying between them. CDR3 DNA sequence: TGTGCCAGCAGCCCCAGGGACGGCGCCACAGATACGCAGTATTTT. It encodes CASSPRDGATDTQYF.

The rearrangement joins TRBV28 to TRBJ2-5; 7 bases map to TRBD1. Germline CDR1 MDHEN, CDR2 SYDVKM. There are 14 residues in the CDR3. V was clipped by 2 bases and J by 4 bases; unmatched bases: 4. CDR3 DNA: TGTGCCAGCAGTTTAGGACAGGCCCCAGAGACCCAGTACTTC. Its translation: CASSLGQAPETQYF.

This clonotype was detected only a few times. The V gene is TRBV14, the J gene TRBJ2-2; 7 nucleotides match TRBD1. CDR1 and CDR2 (germline): SGHDN, FVKESK. The V and J ends lost 3 bases and 3 bases, in that order; junction bases with no gene match: 4. This CDR3 region has 15 residues. The CDR3 DNA reads TGTGCCAGCAGCCAGCGACAGGGCTACACCGGGGAGCTGTTTTTT. Encoded protein: CASSQRQGYTGELFF.

A word on this clonotype: A single base separates this from a much larger clone, so it may be a read error. The V and J genes are TRBV7-2 and TRBJ2-3; D gene unclear. The CDR3 totals 14 residues. CDR1 SGHTA and CDR2 FQGNSA come from the germline V gene. The CDR3 bases are TGTGCCAGCAACTTATATGTCTCTACAGATACGCAGTATTTT. Residues: CASNLYVSTDTQYF. The complete variable domain, with remaining parts taken from reference TRBV7-2 and TRBJ2-3, reads GAGVSQSPSNKVTEKGKDVELRCDPISGHTALYWYRQSLGQGLEFLIYFQGNSAPDKSGLPSDRFSAERTGGSVSTLTIQRTQQEDSAVYLCASNLYVSTDTQYFGPGTRLTVL.

This clonotype was seen a few times. The V gene is TRBV28, the J gene TRBJ2-4; 12 bases match TRBD2. Germline CDR1 reads MDHEN; CDR2 reads SYDVKM. This CDR3 contains 20 residues. The junction had 17 bases not matched to a gene; V was cut back by 8 bases and J by 0 bases. The CDR3 DNA reads TGTGCCAGCCATCCGAAGGCTAGCGGGAGGGAAGGGCTAGCCAAAAACATTCAGTACTTC. Amino acids: CASHPKASGREGLAKNIQYF.

This chain joins TRBV11-2 and TRBJ2-5; D possibly corresponds to TRBD1 (5 bases). The ends were cut back, 1 base at V and 0 bases at J, with 12 bases in the middle. This CDR3 region has 16 residues. The V gene's germline CDR1 is SGHAT and CDR2 FQNNGV. The CDR3 sequence is CASSLATAMYQETQYF. CDR3 sequence (DNA): TGTGCCAGCAGCTTAGCGACAGCCATGTACCAAGAGACCCAGTACTTC.

The sample holds a few counts of this clonotype. The J gene is TRBJ1-6, the V gene TRBV20-1; TRBD1 is a possible D gene (5 bases). Per germline, CDR1 DFQATT and CDR2 SNEGSKA (reference sequence). Trimming cost V 6 bases and J 2 bases, with 14 bases left between them. The CDR3 runs to 15 residues. The CDR3 sequence: CSAQRDGTYNSPLHF. The CDR3 DNA reads TGCAGTGCCCAAAGGGACGGTACCTATAATTCACCCCTCCACTTT.

In this sample, this clonotype turned up a few times. This sequence joins TRBV2 and TRBJ2-1; 10 bases map to TRBD2. There are 14 residues in the CDR3. V shed 4 bases and J 7 bases; nucleotides not matched to a gene: 4. Germline V gene data show CDR1 as SNHLY and CDR2 as FYNNEI. CDR3 residues: CASSAMTSGNEQFF. DNA of the CDR3: TGTGCCAGCAGTGCCATGACTAGCGGGAATGAGCAGTTCTTC.

This clonotype was observed a handful of times. The chain has TRBV5-1 and TRBJ1-2, with a possible D match to TRBD1 (6 bases). This CDR3 region has 16 residues. V was cut by 5 bases and J by 2 bases, with 19 bases left in between. The germline V gene encodes CDR1 SGHRS and CDR2 YFSETQ. This CDR3 reads CASRGAGTPPNYGYTF. The CDR3 DNA is TGCGCCAGCAGAGGGGCCGGGACACCTCCCAACTATGGCTACACCTTC.

This clonotype appeared a few times. The J gene is TRBJ2-1, the V gene TRBV7-9; D unclear. In germline, CDR1 is SEHNR, CDR2 FQNEAQ (reference sequence). The CDR3 is 14 residues long. V gave up 5 bases and J gave up 8 bases, with 16 bases separating them. The CDR3 DNA sequence: TGTGCCAGCAGCGGACCCCCACAGTACGATGAGCAGTTCTTC. Amino acids: CASSGPPQYDEQFF.

This sequence joins TRBV5-6 and TRBJ2-7, with D maybe TRBD1 (5 bases). Germline CDR1 SGHDT, CDR2 YYEEEE. The CDR3 covers 15 residues. V dropped 3 bases and J dropped 3 bases, with 16 bases sitting between them. CDR3 DNA sequence: TGTGCCAGCAGCTGGACACAGGTTACACACTACGAGCAGTACTTC. Residues: CASSWTQVTHYEQYF.

The CDR3 reads CASSFRQDSPLHF. The CDR3 nucleotides are TGCGCCAGCAGCTTTCGACAGGATTCACCCCTCCACTTT. The V and J genes are TRBV5-1 and TRBJ1-6, with D possibly matching TRBD1 (6 bases). Germline lookup yields CDR1 SGHRS and CDR2 YFSETQ. The CDR3 loop spans 13 amino acids. V was shortened by 2 bases and J by 8 bases, with 8 bases between the two germline ends.

For the CDR3, the DNA is TGTGCCAGCAGCCATCCCGCAGTTTTTGGACTAGCGGGAGCCAATGAGCAGTACTTC. It encodes CASSHPAVFGLAGANEQYF. This chain connects TRBV3-1 to TRBJ2-5, with TRBD2 matching 13 bases. The ends lost 3 bases at V and 11 bases at J; junction bases unmatched: 21. This CDR3 comprises 19 residues. CDR1 and CDR2 from the germline V gene are LGHDT and YNNKEL (reference sequence).

V usage is TRBV20-1 and J usage is TRBJ1-1; perhaps TRBD1 as D (5 bases). The CDR3 spans 14 residues. With 6 bases removed from V and 4 bases from J, the gap between germline ends came to 18 bases. The germline V gene encodes CDR1 DFQATT and CDR2 SNEGSKA (reference sequence). The CDR3 here is CSAPVVGRGTEAFF. The DNA for the CDR3 is TGCAGTGCACCGGTCGTAGGGAGGGGCACTGAAGCTTTCTTT.

The count of this clonotype is one. The J gene is TRBJ2-2, the V gene TRBV2; 8 positions match TRBD2. Germline values: CDR1 SNHLY, CDR2 FYNNEI. J was trimmed by 3 bases and V by 4 bases; bases with no gene match: 4. CDR3 length equals 15 residues. This CDR3 is CASSVDGRDTGELFF. CDR3 nucleotides: TGTGCCAGCAGTGTGGACGGGAGGGACACCGGGGAGCTGTTTTTT.

The chain employs TRBV5-1 and TRBJ2-3, with 7 bases that match TRBD2. After removal of 6 bases from V and 0 bases from J, the junction contained 4 bases not matched to a gene. CDR3 length equals 14 residues. Germline CDR1 reads SGHRS; CDR2 reads YFSETQ. The CDR3 loop reads CASTGGDSTDTQYF. The CDR3 nucleotides are TGCGCCAGCACGGGGGGAGATAGCACAGATACGCAGTATTTT. The full variable domain, its missing parts supplied by reference TRBV5-1 and TRBJ2-3, is KAGVTQTPRYLIKTRGQQVTLSCSPISGHRSVSWYQQTPGQGLQFLFEYFSETQRNKGNFPGRFSGRQFSNSRSEMNVSTLELGDSALYLCASTGGDSTDTQYFGPGTRLTVL.

The sample holds many counts of this clonotype. The chain is built from TRBV20-1 and TRBJ1-5; 7 bases fit TRBD1. The germline V gene has CDR1 DFQATT and CDR2 SNEGSKA (reference sequence). V was clipped by 6 bases and J by 4 bases; unmatched bases: 6. CDR3 length: 13 residues. The CDR3 DNA is TGCAGTGCCAAGACAGGGTCAAATCAGCCCCAGCATTTT. Residues: CSAKTGSNQPQHF.

V gene TRBV2 combines with J gene TRBJ1-4, with 11 bases that match TRBD1. V shed 6 bases, J shed 4 bases, and the junction held 4 bases outside the gene matches. The CDR3 is 15 amino acids. Germline lookup yields CDR1 SNHLY and CDR2 FYNNEI. The CDR3 region has the DNA TGTGCCAGCAGCGTAGGGACAGGGGGTAATGAAAAACTGTTTTTT. Amino acids: CASSVGTGGNEKLFF.

There are a few counts of this clonotype. The chain joins TRBV25-1 to TRBJ2-5, with D perhaps being TRBD1 or TRBD2 (6 bases each). The CDR3 totals 17 residues. Germline CDR1 and CDR2: MGHDK and SYGVNS. The V end was cut by 2 bases, the J end by 1 base, with 17 bases between. CDR3 DNA: TGTGCCAGCAGTGAAAAGAAACGGGGGCCAGGCCAAGAGACCCAGTACTTC. It codes for CASSEKKRGPGQETQYF.

This chain uses TRBV15 with TRBJ1-4, with 8 bases identical to TRBD1. Trimming cost V 1 base and J 5 bases; bases outside gene matches: 15. CDR3 length: 19 amino acids. Germline values: CDR1 LNHNV, CDR2 YYDKDF (reference sequence). In DNA form, the CDR3 reads TGTGCCACCAGCAGAGTCCTAGGACAGGGAAGGGGCCGAAATGAAAAACTGTTTTTT. This encodes CATSRVLGQGRGRNEKLFF.

The chain links TRBV20-1 to TRBJ1-1, with TRBD1 identical over 8 bases. Germline-derived CDR1 and CDR2 are DFQATT and SNEGSKA (reference sequence). V lost 5 bases, J lost 5 bases, and 10 bases stayed unmatched. The CDR3 is 14 amino acids. The chain's CDR3 is CSAPRRQGRTEAFF. The CDR3 DNA is TGCAGTGCTCCACGAAGACAGGGGCGGACTGAAGCTTTCTTT.

The chain is built from TRBV4-2 and TRBJ2-7, with D maybe TRBD2 (6 bases). V was pared by 1 base and J by 5 bases, with 12 bases between. The CDR3 has 14 amino acids. The germline CDR1 and CDR2 sequences are LGHNA and YNFKEQ. CDR3: CASSQGLDTDEQYF. The CDR3 DNA is TGTGCCAGCAGCCAAGGACTAGATACCGACGAGCAGTACTTC.